This entry features one T cell receptor beta chain sequence. Its cognate antigen is unknown. The data belong to a study of cytomegalovirus exposure and HLA in healthy donors. General observations from the study: Later work showed greater clonal expansion in HLA-associated TCR beta chains than in equally common others. Rare TCR sequences predominated, though certain public TCRs were found in many donors. The study put 150 to 200 TCR beta chains on its list as cytomegalovirus-associated.

A multiplex PCR was run with 60 Vbeta primers and 13 Jbeta primers. The assay was immunoSEQ multiplex PCR, and TCRdb's table has in-frame clones only and misses some. Of almost 200,000 clones listed, roughly 79% were seen once; the top ten hold 1.5% to 2%. The CDR3 loop spans 17 amino acids. Germline loops: CDR1 SGHRS, CDR2 YFSETQ. V shed 4 bases, J shed 0 bases, and the junction held 8 bases outside the gene matches. Input material: PBMCs. This chain joins TRBV5-1 and TRBJ2-5, with 11 bases that match TRBD2. The receptor comes from a young man in good health and CMV-seronegative. The CDR3 sequence is CASSHGGLADNQETQYF. CDR3 nucleotides: TGCGCCAGCAGCCATGGGGGACTAGCGGATAACCAAGAGACCCAGTACTTC.